This entry is about one TCR beta chain. Only in-frame clones appear in the TCRdb table, and some are missing; sequencing was by immunoSEQ multiplex PCR. The table lists under 300,000 clones, around nine tenths of them singletons. This sample was taken from a study of blood T cell repertoires in COVID-19. Each recovered donor of Cohort 3 presented with two negative PCRs, clearance, or symptom resolution. V gave up 4 bases and J gave up 1 base, with 10 bases separating them. Germline V gene data show CDR1 as KGHSH and CDR2 as LQKENI. The CDR3 sequence is 14 residues long. This chain links TRBV18 with TRBJ1-1; D possibly corresponds to TRBD1 (5 bases). Sequencing was carried out using PBMCs or T cells enriched from blood (not recorded which). This sequence originates from a woman aged 40 to 50 who had recovered from COVID-19. CDR3 region: CASSLGTSNTEAFF. DNA for the CDR3: TGTGCCAGCTCACTTGGGACTTCGAACACTGAAGCTTTCTTT.